The 24 T cell receptor beta chains listed next were all sequenced from one sample in a study of cytomegalovirus exposure and HLA in healthy donors. The primer mix had 60 Vbeta and 13 Jbeta primers. Repertoires were generated with immunoSEQ multiplex PCR, while TCRdb's copy carries only in-frame clones and drops some. The sample holds about 110,000 clones, about two thirds seen once. Material: PBMCs. The source of these receptors is a boy aged 5-17 years in good health and CMV-seronegative.

This clone was recorded once. This chain links TRBV29-1 with TRBJ1-2; TRBD1 agrees at 7 bases. The V and J ends lost 0 bases and 6 bases, in that order; junction bases with no gene match: 10. Looked up from germline, CDR1 is SQVTM and CDR2 is ANQGSEA. The CDR3 has 15 amino acids. The CDR3 DNA sequence: TGCAGCGTTGAAGATCCCGAGGGGGCGAGAGATGGCTACACCTTC. Translation gives CSVEDPEGARDGYTF.

The chain couples TRBV28 to TRBJ2-3; D is ambiguous. Germline CDR1 and CDR2: MDHEN and SYDVKM. The CDR3 has 16 amino acids. Trimming removed 3 bases from V and 1 base from J, with 14 bases in between. CDR3 sequence (DNA): TGTGCCAGCAGTTTCAGCATAACCCAGGGCACAGATACGCAGTATTTT. It translates to CASSFSITQGTDTQYF. The full variable domain, rest sourced from reference TRBV28 and TRBJ2-3, is DVKVTQSSRYLVKRTGEKVFLECVQDMDHENMFWYRQDPGLGLRLIYFSYDVKMKEKGDIPEGYSVSREKKERFSLILESASTNQTSMYLCASSFSITQGTDTQYFGPGTRLTVL.

The chain has TRBV11-3 and TRBJ1-5; 8 bases map to TRBD1. Germline V gives CDR1 SGHNT, CDR2 YENEEA. CDR3 size: 19 residues. The J segment lost 0 bases and the V segment lost 5 bases, leaving 15 bases of the junction unmatched. CDR3 nucleotide sequence: TGTGCCAGCAGCCCGGACAGGGACCCTCCGCCATATAGCAATCAGCCCCAGCATTTT. It codes for CASSPDRDPPPYSNQPQHF.

The V gene is TRBV5-4, the J gene TRBJ2-1, with D perhaps matching TRBD2 (5 bases). V gave up 1 base and J gave up 6 bases, with 8 bases separating them. CDR1 and CDR2 from the germline V gene are SGHNT and YYREEE (reference sequence). This CDR3 has 13 residues. The CDR3 DNA sequence: TGTGCCAGCAGCTTGAAGCGGAGCAATGAGCAGTTCTTC. Translated: CASSLKRSNEQFF.

This clone turned up a few times. This rearrangement joins TRBV9 to TRBJ1-1, with 9 nucleotides matching TRBD1. The CDR3 spans 13 residues. Germline values: CDR1 SGDLS, CDR2 YYNGEE. V dropped 0 bases and J dropped 8; count of bases not matched to a gene: 2. The CDR3 sequence is CASSVEGTGEAFF. DNA for the CDR3: TGTGCCAGCAGCGTAGAGGGGACAGGGGAAGCTTTCTTT.

This chain connects TRBV7-2 to TRBJ2-1; 13 bases match TRBD2. The CDR3 covers 18 residues. Germline CDR1 is SGHTA and CDR2 is FQGNSA. Losses at the gene ends were 5 bases for V and 1 base for J; bases not matched to a gene: 8. CDR3 sequence (DNA): TGTGCCAGCAGCCACGGACTAGCGGGGGCCAGGTCCTACAATGAGCAGTTCTTC. Protein product: CASSHGLAGARSYNEQFF.

This clone has a handful of counts. The rearrangement uses TRBV6-5 and TRBJ1-6, with D possibly matching TRBD1 (5 bases). CDR3 length: 12 residues. Trimming stripped 5 bases from V and 15 bases from J, with 14 bases between. Germline V gene lookup returns CDR1 MNHEY and CDR2 SVGAGI. The CDR3 DNA follows: TGTGCCAGCAGTCTAACAGGTCACCACCTCCACTTT. Its translation: CASSLTGHHLHF.

This sequence joins TRBV5-1 and TRBJ1-2, with TRBD1 as a possible D gene (6 bases). V lost 5 bases and J 4 bases, leaving 15 bases between the germline ends. Per the germline V gene, CDR1 is SGHRS and CDR2 is YFSETQ. The length of the CDR3 is 14 residues. The CDR3 spells CASSGGGAGYGYTF. The CDR3 coding sequence is TGCGCCAGCAGTGGGGGGGGCGCGGGCTATGGCTACACCTTC.

This clone was seen just once. The rearrangement joins TRBV5-4 to TRBJ1-2; TRBD1 aligns across 7 bases. The CDR3 totals 14 residues. Germline lookup yields CDR1 SGHNT and CDR2 YYREEE (reference sequence). The ends lost 7 bases at V and 8 bases at J; junction bases unmatched: 14. The CDR3 DNA reads as TGTGCCAGCCAATCCCAGGGGGGCGGACGGGGCTACACCTTC. It translates to CASQSQGGGRGYTF.

The table lists this clone with a count of one. CDR3 nucleotide sequence: TGTGCCACCAGCATGACTAGCGGGATCACAGATACGCAGTATTTT. It encodes CATSMTSGITDTQYF. The chain links TRBV15 to TRBJ2-3, with 11 bases fitting TRBD2. J gave up 2 bases and V 4 bases, and 2 bases lay outside the gene matches. The CDR3 contains 15 residues. CDR1 is LNHNV and CDR2 is YYDKDF in the germline V gene (reference sequence).

The CDR3 sequence is CASSLGTWDEQYF. The CDR3 nucleotides are TGTGCCAGCAGTTTAGGGACTTGGGACGAGCAGTACTTC. The chain links TRBV28 to TRBJ2-7, with D perhaps matching TRBD2 (6 bases). V lost 2 bases and J lost 5, with 10 bases in between. This CDR3 is built from 13 residues. Germline values: CDR1 MDHEN, CDR2 SYDVKM.

The chain employs TRBV10-1 and TRBJ2-7, with D unresolved. The germline CDR1 and CDR2 sequences are WNHNN and SYGVQD (reference sequence). This CDR3 has 13 amino acids. Trimming shortened V by 2 bases and J by 1 base, and 6 bases separated the two germline ends. The CDR3 here is CASSEARSYEQYF. The CDR3 DNA reads TGCGCCAGCAGTGAGGCCAGGTCCTACGAGCAGTACTTC.

This clone came up once. The rearrangement uses TRBV27 and TRBJ2-7; D not resolved. The V end was cut by 5 bases, the J end by 7 bases, with 18 bases between. Germline values: CDR1 MNHEY, CDR2 SMNVEV (reference sequence). The CDR3 is 14 amino acids. Here the CDR3 reads CASSVEAPGVEQYF. The CDR3 DNA sequence: TGTGCCAGCAGTGTAGAGGCCCCTGGAGTGGAGCAGTACTTC.

V and J are TRBV5-6 and TRBJ2-5; D possibly corresponds to TRBD2 (6 bases). Deletions cut 5 bases from V and 4 bases from J, with 15 bases between. This CDR3 comprises 14 residues. From germline, CDR1 is SGHDT and CDR2 YYEEEE. As DNA, the CDR3 is TGTGCCAGCAGAGGGACTGGGGGTTCAGAGACCCAGTACTTC. This gives the protein CASRGTGGSETQYF.

The rearrangement links TRBV27 to TRBJ2-7; a weak D match, TRBD1 (7 bases). Germline V gene sequence: CDR1 MNHEY, CDR2 SMNVEV (reference sequence). The CDR3 runs 15 residues. The V end was cut by 5 bases, the J end by 2 bases, with 16 bases between. The CDR3 here is CASSARDSRTYEQYF. CDR3 bases: TGTGCCAGCAGTGCGCGGGACAGCCGAACCTACGAGCAGTACTTC.

The gene calls are TRBV25-1 and TRBJ2-5; D is uncertain. The J call is in doubt because the DNA end fits TRBJ2-7 better. Germline lookup yields CDR1 MGHDK and CDR2 SYGVNS. This CDR3 contains 15 residues. This CDR3 is CASNFPLEEYYEQYF. In DNA, the CDR3 is TGTGCCAGCAATTTTCCCCTCGAGGAGTACTACGAGCAGTACTTC.

The chain carries TRBV28 and TRBJ2-7; maybe TRBD2 (5 bases). The CDR3 consists of 18 residues. Germline CDR1 and CDR2: MDHEN and SYDVKM. Trimming took 6 bases from V and 4 from J, leaving 28 bases between them. CDR3 amino acids: CASSPPGIFTISLYEQYF. The CDR3, as DNA: TGTGCCAGCAGCCCCCCCGGGATTTTTACTATCTCCTTATACGAGCAGTACTTC.

Comment on this clone: Compared with germline, one end of the junction differs, possibly owing to a read error. The V and J genes are TRBV5-8 and TRBJ2-4; D unresolved. The V gene's germline CDR1 is SGHTS and CDR2 YDEGEE. The CDR3 contains 10 residues. CDR3 nucleotide sequence: TGTGCCAGCAGCTCCCATGGTAGGAGATTC. Encoded protein: CASSSHGRRF. Full variable domain (missing parts from reference TRBV5-8 and TRBJ2-4): EAGVTQSPTHLIKTRGQQATLRCSPISGHTSVYWYQQALGLGLQFLLWYDEGEERNRGNFPPRFSGRQFPNYSSELNVNALELEDSALYLCASSSHGRRFGAGTRLSVL.

The rearrangement joins TRBV6-5 to TRBJ1-1, with D maybe TRBD1 (5 bases). The CDR3 is 16 amino acids. Germline CDR1 is MNHEY and CDR2 is SVGAGI. Trimming shortened V by 2 bases and J by 4 bases, and 17 bases separated the two germline ends. The CDR3 coding sequence is TGTGCCAGCAGTTACCGAGCCCGCGGAGGGGTCACTGAAGCTTTCTTT. This gives the protein CASSYRARGGVTEAFF.

The V gene is TRBV6-5, the J gene TRBJ1-2; TRBD1 aligns across 7 bases. V was clipped by 0 bases and J by 8 bases; unmatched bases: 9. The CDR3 extends over 15 amino acids. In germline, CDR1 is MNHEY, CDR2 SVGAGI. This chain's CDR3 is CASSYSGRGLLGYTF. As DNA, the CDR3 is TGTGCCAGCAGTTACTCGGGAAGGGGGCTTTTAGGCTACACCTTC.

The chain recombines TRBV5-1 with TRBJ2-3; 7 positions match TRBD2. Germline loops: CDR1 SGHRS, CDR2 YFSETQ. V lost 7 bases and J lost 2; bases outside the gene matches: 7. The CDR3 consists of 14 residues. Here the CDR3 reads CASRQLATTDTQYF. For the CDR3, the DNA is TGCGCCAGCCGACAACTAGCGACCACAGATACGCAGTATTTT.

The rearrangement uses TRBV5-1 and TRBJ2-1, with D possibly matching TRBD2 (6 bases). The CDR3 has 16 amino acids. Per the germline V gene, CDR1 is SGHRS and CDR2 is YFSETQ. Deletions cut 1 base from V and 9 bases from J, with 20 bases between. This chain's CDR3 is CASSLFGGDSVSEQFF. The CDR3, as DNA: TGCGCCAGCAGCTTGTTCGGGGGAGATAGCGTCAGTGAGCAGTTCTTC. Using reference TRBV5-1 and TRBJ2-1 for the parts outside the CDR3, the full variable domain is KAGVTQTPRYLIKTRGQQVTLSCSPISGHRSVSWYQQTPGQGLQFLFEYFSETQRNKGNFPGRFSGRQFSNSRSEMNVSTLELGDSALYLCASSLFGGDSVSEQFFGPGTRLTVL.

The chain joins TRBV5-4 to TRBJ2-7; TRBD1 matches 9 bases. Trimming at V came to 3 bases and at J to 5 bases, leaving 6 bases not matched to a gene. Germline-derived CDR1 and CDR2 are SGHNT and YYREEE (reference sequence). The CDR3 is made up of 14 amino acids. The CDR3 nucleotides are TGTGCCAGCAGCTCGACAGACAGGGGGAACGAGCAGTACTTC. It is translated as CASSSTDRGNEQYF.

The chain carries TRBV27 and TRBJ2-5, with D perhaps TRBD2 (7 bases). This CDR3 has 16 amino acids. Germline values: CDR1 MNHEY, CDR2 SMNVEV (reference sequence). V was clipped by 4 bases and J by 7 bases, with 22 bases between them. The CDR3 DNA follows: TGTGCCAGCAGTTCTATGGACCGGGGGGCGGGGATGACCCAGTACTTC. Translating gives CASSSMDRGAGMTQYF.